Following are 2 T cell receptor beta chains from one sample sequenced in a study of Ad26.COV2.S vaccination and SARS-CoV-2 variants. Repertoires were generated with immunoSEQ multiplex PCR, while TCRdb's copy carries only in-frame clones and drops some. This table holds roughly 100,000 clones, around 80% found once. The source was peripheral blood, collected after recovery from COVID-19. Receptors were obtained from a human donor who had recovered from COVID-19.

The chain recombines TRBV10-2 with TRBJ1-4, with TRBD1 matching 9 bases. The CDR3 spans 15 residues. V dropped 8 bases and J dropped 8; count of bases not matched to a gene: 12. Germline CDR1 WSHSY, CDR2 SAAADI. CDR3 DNA sequence: TGCGCCAGCCTTCCTACGACAGGGGGAAGGGAAAAACTGTTTTTT. As protein: CASLPTTGGREKLFF.

This chain links TRBV5-1 with TRBJ1-5; D might be TRBD1 (5 bases). The CDR3 runs to 17 residues. Per the germline V gene, CDR1 is SGHRS and CDR2 is YFSETQ. Trimming took off 0 bases at V and 0 bases at J, with 13 bases between the two ends. The DNA for the CDR3 is TGCGCCAGCAGCTTGGGGGGCAGTACTGATAGCAATCAGCCCCAGCATTTT. The encoded protein is CASSLGGSTDSNQPQHF. The variable domain in full, completed from reference TRBV5-1 and TRBJ1-5, reads KAGVTQTPRYLIKTRGQQVTLSCSPISGHRSVSWYQQTPGQGLQFLFEYFSETQRNKGNFPGRFSGRQFSNSRSEMNVSTLELGDSALYLCASSLGGSTDSNQPQHFGDGTRLSIL.